The TCR beta chain described here comes from a study of cytomegalovirus exposure and HLA in healthy donors. Across the whole study: The early release's HLA-typed donors yielded 78 million or so unique TCRs.

PCR used 60 Vbeta primers and 13 Jbeta primers. Using immunoSEQ multiplex PCR, the repertoire was profiled, and TCRdb retains in-frame clones only, with some absent. The sample has approximately 150,000 clones; about 82% are singletons. Germline CDR1 and CDR2: LNHDA and SQIVND (reference sequence). This CDR3 comprises 13 residues. V gave up 3 bases and J gave up 3 bases, with 9 bases separating them. General study results and limits: The listing of roughly 160 TCR beta chains classed them as cytomegalovirus-associated. Later, an analysis showed that TCR beta chains associated with HLA were more clonally expanded than others that were equally common.

In regard to this clone: Its matching antigen is unknown.

The sequence derives from a male donor in good health and CMV-seronegative. The sample was PBMCs. V usage is TRBV19 and J usage is TRBJ2-7; D is ambiguous. CDR3 sequence reads: CASSMGHLYEQYF. CDR3 DNA sequence: TGTGCCAGTAGTATGGGCCATCTCTACGAGCAGTACTTC.